Below, one T cell receptor (beta chain) is given with its context. The specificity of this receptor is unknown. No much larger clone is present one base from it, and per-base qualities are unavailable. The record originates from a study of T cell clonotyping in hematopoietic cell transplantation (dated by TCRdb to 2020 to 2022). For context, the study as a whole: Recipient samples taken before transplant were collected after cytoreduction. Recruitment of patients ran from late 2015 to early 2017, and follow-up continued until September 2020 or until death. In the study, around 130 blood samples were gathered from approximately 35 consecutive transplant recipients and their related donors. On the study overall, not on this receptor specifically: Only a small fraction of recipient repertoires overlapped donor repertoires, with over 95% appearing de novo at the given depth. The sample size was limited, and CD4 and CD8 repertoire contributions could not be separated because cells were not sorted. After transplant, TCR diversity in recipients dropped, and pathologically expanded clonotypes climbed progressively between day 30 and day 180. Broader TCR repertoire diversity after transplant was predicted by Inverse Simpson Index values from donors and from recipients before transplant.

The immunoSEQ assay, a bias-controlled multiplex PCR using V- and J-specific primers, was used to amplify TCR beta CDR3 regions from genomic DNA. In a second PCR step, the CDR3 amplicons were tagged with a proprietary barcode plus Illumina adapter sequences. CDR3 libraries were sequenced on an Illumina MiSeq instrument. As for how the authors treated the data: immunoSEQ Analyzer 3.0 was used for export and quality control, with R Bioconductor and Immunarch used for downstream analyses. Repertoire metrics were calculated using only productive rearrangements within the normalized downsampled data set. Clonotypes larger than 5 templates in the normalized cohort were defined as pathologically expanded. The Inverse Simpson Index served as the measure of repertoire diversity. The non-normalized data set was used for CMV-specificity analyses so that all clonotypes could be captured. TCRdb's version of the immuneACCESS table is confined to in-frame rearrangements and falls short of the full clone set. An unresolved V gene accounts for under half of the shortfall where checked; the remainder is of unknown origin. The V and J calls and the clone size are those of that table, but D and trimming were determined from the DNA. Here the sample has tens of thousands of clones; 85% occur a single time. The top ten constitute about 3% of the sample.

CDR1 and CDR2, per the germline V gene (reference sequence), are MNHEY and SMNVEV. Measured from the cysteine to the phenylalanine, the CDR3 is 12 residues long. The sequence is cut down to CDR3 DNA, 36 bases in frame from base 1. V loses 5 bases, J loses 8 bases, and the germline ends lie 12 bases apart. The time point tag for this specimen amounts to: recipient sample about 28 days before transplant, after cytoreduction. Recipient blood was collected about 28 days before transplant and at days 30, 100 and 180 after transplant. Nuclei Lysis Solution was used to extract genomic DNA from fresh or cryopreserved unfractionated peripheral blood mononuclear cells.

Source: peripheral blood mononuclear cells, taken before stem cell transplant. The chain uses TRBV27 and TRBJ1-2; no D gene can be assigned with confidence. The clonotype originates from a man between 60 and 75 years old with acute myeloid leukemia. Some clones in this sample may be carry-over from other donors' samples. The sequenced DNA: TGTGCCAGCAGTGAAGGCGCGAGGGGCTACACCTTC. This is translated as CASSEGARGYTF.